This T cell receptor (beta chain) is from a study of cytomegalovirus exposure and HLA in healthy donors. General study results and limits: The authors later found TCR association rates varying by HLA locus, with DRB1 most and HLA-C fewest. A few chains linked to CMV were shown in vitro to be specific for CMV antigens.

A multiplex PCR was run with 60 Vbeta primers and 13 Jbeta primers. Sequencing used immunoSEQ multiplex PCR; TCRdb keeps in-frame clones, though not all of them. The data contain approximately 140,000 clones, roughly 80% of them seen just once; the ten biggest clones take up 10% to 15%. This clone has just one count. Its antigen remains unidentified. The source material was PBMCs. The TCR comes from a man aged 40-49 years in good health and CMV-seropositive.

The CDR3 DNA reads TGTGCCAGCAGTGTTTCCAGCGGGAGCTCCTACGAGCAGTACTTC. Its protein is CASSVSSGSSYEQYF. The chain couples TRBV6-4 to TRBJ2-7, with 8 bases fitting TRBD2. With 4 bases clipped from V and 0 bases from J, the junction kept 5 bases outside the gene matches. This CDR3 comprises 15 residues. Germline CDR1 MRHNA, CDR2 SNTAGT.